The T cell receptor (beta chain) under discussion was sequenced for a study of response to subunit inactivated influenza vaccine. TCRdb re-analysed the RT-PCR reads in MiXCR, keeping a single row per CDR3 protein. This sample yields around 790,000 distinct CDR3 sequences, of which over 20% are seen a single time; roughly 10% belongs to the top ten. Concerning this clonotype: Its target is not known. Compared with germline, one end of the junction differs, possibly owing to a read error.

Findings and limits, study-wide: A suggestion made by the authors is that each seasonal influenza vaccination recruits few new T cells.

The specimen comprised PBMCs from blood, sampled roughly 5 days after vaccination. The clonotype originates from a man aged 50 to 59 who received an inactivated influenza vaccine.

The CDR3 DNA reads as TGTACCAGCAGCTTAGATGCAGACCCCGGTCCCGGGGAGCTGTTTTTT. It codes for CTSSLDADPGPGELFF. This chain joins TRBV7-9 and TRBJ2-2; no clear D gene. From germline, CDR1 is SEHNR and CDR2 FQNEAQ (reference sequence). The CDR3 sequence is 16 residues long.